These 14 T cell receptor beta chains were sequenced from one sample in a study of T cells after yellow fever vaccination. A single record per CDR3 protein comes from TCRdb applying MiXCR to the 5' RACE reads. The repertoire consists of some 600,000 distinct CDR3 sequences, with about 15% occurring once and the leading ten covering around a sixth. The specimen comprised PBMCs, sampled less than 6 days after the first yellow fever vaccination. Receptors originate from a man in his late teens or twenties who received the YFV17D yellow fever vaccine.

The chain joins TRBV7-2 to TRBJ2-3; the D is unclear. From germline, CDR1 is SGHTA and CDR2 FQGNSA. V was pared by 4 bases and J by 7 bases, with 15 bases between. CDR3 length equals 14 residues. This CDR3 reads CASSSTLFGYTQYF. The CDR3 DNA is TGTGCCAGCAGCTCCACCCTGTTCGGATATACGCAGTATTTT.

The chain has TRBV6-1 and TRBJ2-1; 7 bases align to TRBD2. The CDR3 has 15 residues. V was pared by 3 bases and J by 12 bases, with 14 bases of the junction left unmatched. Looked up from germline, CDR1 is MNHNS and CDR2 is SASEGT. The DNA for the CDR3 is TGTGCCAGCAGTGACGCGGGGAGGGAACATCGGGGGCAGTTCTTC. Its protein product is CASSDAGREHRGQFF.

Only a few counts were recorded for this clonotype. This chain connects TRBV6-5 to TRBJ1-2; a weak D match, TRBD1 (5 bases). This CDR3 is 13 amino acids long. The V gene lost 4 bases and the J gene lost 8 bases, with 14 bases spanning the gap. Germline values: CDR1 MNHEY, CDR2 SVGAGI. Written as DNA, the CDR3 is TGTGCCAGCAGTTCTAGGCCCGGGGGGGGCTACACCTTC. It codes for CASSSRPGGGYTF.

This clonotype has just a few counts. The chain has TRBV4-3 and TRBJ2-5, with 9 bases identical to TRBD2. V was pared by 0 bases and J by 1 base, with 3 bases of the junction left unmatched. The CDR3 runs 16 residues. Germline-derived CDR1 and CDR2 are LGHNA and YSLEER. The CDR3 coding sequence is TGCGCCAGCAGCCAAGATGGGACTAGCCTCCAAGAGACCCAGTACTTC. Amino acids: CASSQDGTSLQETQYF.

To note about this clonotype: This may stem from a read error, because a much larger clone lies one nucleotide away. V and J are TRBV7-8 and TRBJ2-6, with D possibly being TRBD1 (5 bases). CDR1 is SGHVS, CDR2 FQNEAQ, per germline. The V gene lost 5 bases and the J gene lost 0 bases, with 8 bases spanning the gap. The CDR3 consists of 15 residues. The CDR3 here is CASSPDNSGANVLTF. DNA of the CDR3: TGTGCCAGCAGCCCGGACAACTCTGGGGCCAACGTCCTGACTTTC.

The chain has TRBV5-1 and TRBJ2-1; the D gene is possibly TRBD1 (5 bases). The CDR3 covers 16 residues. CDR1 SGHRS and CDR2 YFSETQ come from the germline V gene. V was cut by 0 bases and J by 1 base, with 11 bases left in between. CDR3 nucleotide sequence: TGCGCCAGCAGCTTGGAGGGGAACCCTTCCTACAATGAGCAGTTCTTC. Translation: CASSLEGNPSYNEQFF. Full variable domain (rest looked up from reference TRBV5-1 and TRBJ2-1): KAGVTQTPRYLIKTRGQQVTLSCSPISGHRSVSWYQQTPGQGLQFLFEYFSETQRNKGNFPGRFSGRQFSNSRSEMNVSTLELGDSALYLCASSLEGNPSYNEQFFGPGTRLTVL.

This clonotype was counted ten times or more. V gene TRBV5-1 combines with J gene TRBJ1-1; weak D call: TRBD1 (6 bases). The CDR3 covers 15 residues. With 1 base removed from V and 3 bases from J, the gap between germline ends came to 13 bases. Germline assignment: CDR1 SGHRS and CDR2 YFSETQ. CDR3 nucleotide sequence: TGCGCCAGCAGCTTGTTCGGGGGCGCGGACACTGAAGCTTTCTTT. It translates to CASSLFGGADTEAFF.

This chain joins TRBV10-3 and TRBJ2-7, with D possibly being TRBD2 (7 bases). CDR1 and CDR2 (germline): ENHRY, SYGVKD. CDR3 length: 16 amino acids. V was cut by 2 bases and J by 2 bases, with 16 bases left in between. CDR3 DNA: TGTGCCATCAGTGAGGGGGGGGACATTATCCCCTACGAGCAGTACGTC. It yields the protein CAISEGGDIIPYEQYV.

This clonotype was seen many times. The genes are TRBV29-1 and TRBJ2-1; D unresolved. Germline V lookup: CDR1 SQVTM, CDR2 ANQGSEA. The germline V and J ends were trimmed by 6 bases and 9 bases, with 9 bases remaining between them. This CDR3 is 10 amino acids long. Written as DNA, the CDR3 is TGCAGCGTGGGAACCAGTGAGCAGTTCTTC. Amino acids: CSVGTSEQFF.

The chain uses TRBV4-3 and TRBJ2-3; D uncertain. This CDR3 region has 15 residues. Trimming stripped 0 bases from V and 5 bases from J, with 12 bases between. Germline CDR1 is LGHNA and CDR2 is YSLEER. CDR3 region: CASSQEKQFQDTQYF. Written as DNA, the CDR3 is TGCGCCAGCAGCCAAGAAAAACAGTTCCAAGATACGCAGTATTTT.

The chain recombines TRBV6-1 with TRBJ1-6; D ambiguous. The CDR3 contains 14 residues. V dropped 6 bases and J dropped 6 bases, with 12 bases sitting between them. The germline V gene has CDR1 MNHNS and CDR2 SASEGT. Here the CDR3 reads CASRQQGINSPLHF. CDR3 coding DNA: TGTGCCAGCAGGCAACAAGGAATTAATTCACCCCTCCACTTT.

This clonotype was detected only a few times. V and J are TRBV11-2 and TRBJ2-7; D gene uncertain. The CDR3 is made up of 15 amino acids. Per germline, CDR1 SGHAT and CDR2 FQNNGV. Trimming took off 0 bases at V and 2 bases at J, with 11 bases between the two ends. The CDR3 spells CASSLDPAVTYEQYV. The CDR3 DNA follows: TGTGCCAGCAGCTTAGATCCCGCCGTTACCTACGAGCAGTACGTC.

This clonotype was counted ten times or more. J is TRBJ1-2 and V is TRBV2; no definite D call. The CDR3 contains 12 residues. CDR1 is SNHLY, CDR2 FYNNEI, per germline. V was shortened by 6 bases and J by 6 bases, with 11 bases between the two germline ends. As DNA, the CDR3 is TGTGCCAGCAGAGAAACGGGTGATGGCTACACCTTC. Its translation: CASRETGDGYTF.

This clonotype was counted between two and nine times. CDR3 sequence reads: CASSEAGTQYF. The CDR3 DNA reads as TGCGCCAGCAGCGAAGCGGGTACGCAGTATTTT. The V call is TRBV4-1, the J call TRBJ2-3, with D possibly matching TRBD2 (6 bases). This CDR3 is built from 11 residues. Germline values: CDR1 MGHRA, CDR2 YSYEKL. V dropped 5 bases and J dropped 8 bases, with 8 bases sitting between them.